A selection of T cell receptor beta chains follows, all from one sample in a study of T cell changes during pregnancy in multiple sclerosis. TCRdb's table, derived via immunoSEQ multiplex PCR, lists solely in-frame clones and lacks some. Here the sample spans about 84,000 clones, around 94% being singletons. The sample was peripheral blood, taken in the second trimester of pregnancy. The receptors were sampled from a female donor in good health, enrolled as a control in a pregnancy study. Each CDR3 is given with its conserved first and last residue. A D gene is named only where the DNA matches it firmly. Rows may omit the clone size; those that give it use once, few, many or a size class.

clone_size	v_call	d_call	j_call	cdr3_nt	cdr3_aa
.	TRBV25-1	.	TRBJ1-4	TGTGCCAGCAACCAGGGGAGGGGTGAAAAACTGTTTTTT	CASNQGRGEKLFF
.	TRBV4-1	.	TRBJ1-4	TGCGCCAGCAGCCACACAAACCCCCAAGGCCGGGGTAATGAAAAACTGTTTTTT	CASSHTNPQGRGNEKLFF
.	TRBV18	TRBD2	TRBJ2-7	TGTGCCAGCTCACCCGGACTAGCGGGCGGGTACGAGCAGTACTTC	CASSPGLAGGYEQYF
.	TRBV11-2	TRBD2	TRBJ2-1	TGTGCCAGCAGCCCCCGCGTAGGCGGGAGTACAAATGAGCAGTTCTTC	CASSPRVGGSTNEQFF
.	TRBV2	.	TRBJ1-4	TGTGCCAGCAGTGTCCCCTCGACAGCTGAAAAACTGTTTTTT	CASSVPSTAEKLFF
.	TRBV28	.	TRBJ2-7	TGTGCCAGCAGTTTATATTTCAGAGGGCTAGCAGGCGAGCAGTACTTC	CASSLYFRGLAGEQYF
once	TRBV28	TRBD2	TRBJ2-7	TGTGCCAGCAGTTTAGGTAGGCGGGAGATCAACGAGCAGTACTTC	CASSLGRREINEQYF
.	TRBV28	TRBD1	TRBJ1-1	TGTGCCAGCACCTCCAGGGGGACTGAAGCTTTCTTT	CASTSRGTEAFF
.	TRBV6-6	.	TRBJ1-4	TGTGCCAGCAGTTACTATGGCGGTTCGAATGAAAAACTGTTTTTT	CASSYYGGSNEKLFF
.	TRBV5-1	TRBD2	TRBJ2-4	TGCGCCAGCGCTAATGGCGGGACTAGCGGGAGGGCTCAGTACTTC	CASANGGTSGRAQYF
.	TRBV28	.	TRBJ2-3	TGTGCCAGCAGTCCCAGGGGAACGGTGAATACGCAGTATTTT	CASSPRGTVNTQYF
.	TRBV5-1	TRBD2	TRBJ2-1	TGCGCCAGCAGCCCGGGACTAGCGGGAGGGTTCCACAATGAGCAGTTCTTC	CASSPGLAGGFHNEQFF
.	TRBV5-4	TRBD2	TRBJ2-2	TGTGCCAGCAGCACCCGCGCGGGAGTCACCGGGGAGCTGTTTTTT	CASSTRAGVTGELFF
.	TRBV2	TRBD1	TRBJ1-5	TGTGCCAGCAGGAAACAGGGGAGACGGAGCAATCAGCCCCAGCATTTT	CASRKQGRRSNQPQHF
.	TRBV5-1	TRBD2	TRBJ2-5	TGCGCCAGCAGCCCGGGACTAAATGAAGAGACCCAGTACTTC	CASSPGLNEETQYF
.	TRBV15	TRBD1	TRBJ1-5	TGTGCCACCAGCAGAGATACGGACAGGGGCTTTCAGCCCCAGCATTTT	CATSRDTDRGFQPQHF